This TCR beta chain originates from a study of T cell repertoires in cytomegalovirus infection. For the study at large: Researchers turned to recently identified HLA-C-restricted CMV epitopes as well as well-studied HLA-B-restricted ones. A matching HLA type, together with CMV infection, was signaled by public TCR beta signatures.

Broader study findings: The ex vivo response showed dominance by HLA-C-restricted CMV-specific TCR beta clonotypes.

The germline V gene encodes CDR1 SEHNR and CDR2 FQNEAQ (reference sequence). V was shortened by 5 bases and J by 10 bases, with 17 bases between the two germline ends. This CDR3 region has 13 residues. Using its own MiXCR run on the reads, TCRdb lists one record per CDR3 protein. This table has roughly 990,000 distinct CDR3 sequences, 31% appearing once. With respect to this clonotype: Its antigen is unknown.

The TCR originated in a human donor in good health (CMV status not recorded). Some clones in this sample may be carry-over from other donors' samples. Sequencing was performed on cultured CD8+ T cells from PBMCs, taken from culture after CMV antigen stimulation. The chain links TRBV7-9 to TRBJ1-1; unclear D gene. In DNA, the CDR3 is TGTGCCAGCAGCCTTGATCCACTGGGTGGAGCTTTCTTT. This sequence encodes CASSLDPLGGAFF.